This record covers a single T cell receptor beta chain. It lacks a known antigen. Base qualities are not at hand, and no much larger clone is one base apart. The germline V end is reduced by 3 bases and the J end by 6 bases; junction bases left unmatched: 5. CDR1 and CDR2 (SQVTM, ANQGSEA) derive from the germline V gene. Counted from cysteine to phenylalanine, this CDR3 has 14 amino acids. Kept here is only the CDR3 DNA, which spans 42 bases and is read in frame from base 1. TCRbeta CDR3 regions were amplified from genomic DNA using the immunoSEQ Assay, a bias-controlled multiplex PCR. Concerning the study's data processing: The number of nucleated cells in each sample was estimated by amplification of reference gene primers within the assay. To quantify the absolute abundance of each unique TCRbeta CDR3 rearrangement, sequence reads were collapsed and filtered. For each sample, productive Simpson clonality was calculated as the square root of Simpson's diversity index over productive rearrangements. The clones in this table, taken by TCRdb from immuneACCESS, are in-frame only. Not every clone is retained; where verified, under half of the shortfall comes from an unresolved V gene, and the cause of the rest is unknown. The V and J calls and clone size come from that table; D and trimming were worked out from the DNA. The sample includes 100,000 to 150,000 clones, with around 81% observed a single time. The leading ten clones occupy about 10% of the sample.

This sample was taken from a study of blood T cell repertoires in COVID-19 (TCRdb year 2020). Turning to the overall study: Collaborator samples came from the United States, Italy and Spain and covered acute and convalescent phases of COVID-19. The prospective study material was composed of cDNA or gDNA derived from T cells, B-cell-depleted T cells, or PBMCs. Subjects who had been exposed to COVID-19, were actively infected with it, or had recovered from it provided the deeply sampled blood TCRbeta repertoires that made up the dataset. The repertoires were released in a freely available public database meant as a resource for research on the immune response to SARS-CoV-2. The samples were drawn from the first 160 participants of the ongoing ImmuneRACE study and from more than 1,000 subjects provided by 6 global collaborators. Sample metadata almost always included a de-identified subject ID, COVID-19 status, age in years and sex. Where available, HLA class I and class II types were obtained from metadata supplied by the sample provider rather than from assay-based typing. Overall study outcomes, separate from this receptor: The amount of clinical and demographic metadata varied by source and participant and was provided uncurated.

Whole blood was collected in K2EDTA tubes by collaborating institutions according to the institutions' own protocols. For TCRbeta analysis, collaborator samples were shipped as frozen whole blood, as isolated PBMCs, or as DNA extracted from either sample type. Material for sequencing was peripheral blood. This chain is built from TRBV29-1 and TRBJ2-3; 11 junctional bases match TRBD2. The clonotype comes from a man aged 55 to 69 with acute or convalescent COVID-19. The DNA is as follows: TGCAGCGTTGACGTAGCGGGAGGGCCGGATACGCAGTATTTT. Translation gives CSVDVAGGPDTQYF.